This is a list of T cell receptor beta chains from one sample in a study of cytomegalovirus exposure and HLA in healthy donors. Sequenced by immunoSEQ multiplex PCR; TCRdb stores in-frame clones only, minus some. The sample yields 89,000 or so clones, under 95% seen once. The sample consisted of PBMCs. The origin of the receptors is a woman aged 25 to 45 in good health and CMV-seropositive. Both conserved end residues are part of each CDR3. A D gene is named only where the DNA matches it firmly. The listing skips clone size in some rows; elsewhere it reads once, few, many or a size class.

cdr3_nt cdr3_aa v_call d_call j_call cdr3_length clone_size
TGTGCCAGCAGTTTCGGAGACGGAAGGAGCTCCTACGAGCAGTACTTC CASSFGDGRSSYEQYF TRBV13 . TRBJ2-7 16 .
TGTGCCAGTAGTATAGGCGGGGGCAACTATGGCTACACCTTC CASSIGGGNYGYTF TRBV19 . TRBJ1-2 14 .
TGTGCCAGCAGCTGGGGACAGAGCTACGAGCAGTACTTC CASSWGQSYEQYF TRBV5-6 TRBD1 TRBJ2-7 13 .
TGTGCCAGCAGTGAACTCCTCGCCGGAGGGACCCAGTACTTC CASSELLAGGTQYF TRBV25-1 . TRBJ2-5 14 .
TGCAGCGTGGAACCACGGGGCGGGAGATCTCCCTCCTACAATGAGCAGTTCTTC CSVEPRGGRSPSYNEQFF TRBV29-1 TRBD2 TRBJ2-1 18 .
TGTGCCAGCAGTTTATTGGTTTCTAGCGGGAGGGGGGGGCACCAAGAGACCCAGTACTTC CASSLLVSSGRGGHQETQYF TRBV27 TRBD2 TRBJ2-5 20 .
TGTGCCAGCAGCTTGACAGGGGTAGAGACCCAGTACTTC CASSLTGVETQYF TRBV5-6 TRBD1 TRBJ2-5 13 .
TGCGCCAGCAGCCAAGGGACTAGCGACGAGCAGTACTTC CASSQGTSDEQYF TRBV4-1 TRBD2 TRBJ2-7 13 .
TGCGCCAGCAGCCTCACTCGACAAGTAGCTAACTATGGCTACACCTTC CASSLTRQVANYGYTF TRBV4-3 . TRBJ1-2 16 .
TGCGCCAGCAGCCCATCCTTGACCGAGAGGCTCGGAGCTTTCTTT CASSPSLTERLGAFF TRBV4-1 . TRBJ1-1 15 few
TGCGCCAGCAGCTTCTCTAGCGGGAGGGCCTACGAGCAGTACTTC CASSFSSGRAYEQYF TRBV5-1 TRBD2 TRBJ2-7 15 .
TGTGCCACCAGCAGGGACAGGGGGTTGTACGAGCAGTACTTC CATSRDRGLYEQYF TRBV15 TRBD1 TRBJ2-7 14 .
TGTGCCAGCAGCCCAACGGGAGATGGCTCCTACGAGCAGTACTTC CASSPTGDGSYEQYF TRBV7-6 . TRBJ2-7 15 few
TGTGCCAGCAGCTTGATGGACAGACTGCCCTCGAATGAGCAGTTCTTC CASSLMDRLPSNEQFF TRBV5-4 . TRBJ2-1 16 .